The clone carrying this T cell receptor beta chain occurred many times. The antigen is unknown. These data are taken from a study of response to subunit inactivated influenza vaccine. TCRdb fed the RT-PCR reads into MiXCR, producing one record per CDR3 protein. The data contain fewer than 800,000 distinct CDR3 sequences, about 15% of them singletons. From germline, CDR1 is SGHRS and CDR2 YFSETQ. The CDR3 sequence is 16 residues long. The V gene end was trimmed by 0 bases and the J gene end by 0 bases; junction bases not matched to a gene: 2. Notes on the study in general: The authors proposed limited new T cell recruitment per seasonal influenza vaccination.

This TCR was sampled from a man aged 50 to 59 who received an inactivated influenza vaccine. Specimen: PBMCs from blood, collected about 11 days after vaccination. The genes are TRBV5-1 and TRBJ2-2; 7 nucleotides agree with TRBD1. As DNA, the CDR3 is TGCGCCAGCAGCTTGGAAGGGGGCGCGAACACCGGGGAGCTGTTTTTT. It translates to CASSLEGGANTGELFF. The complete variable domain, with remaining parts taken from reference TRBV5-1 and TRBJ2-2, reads KAGVTQTPRYLIKTRGQQVTLSCSPISGHRSVSWYQQTPGQGLQFLFEYFSETQRNKGNFPGRFSGRQFSNSRSEMNVSTLELGDSALYLCASSLEGGANTGELFFGEGSRLTVL.